Described below is a single TCR beta chain sequence and its context. This sample was included in a study of cytomegalovirus exposure and HLA in healthy donors. PCR primers comprised 60 Vbeta and 13 Jbeta primers. Sequencing used immunoSEQ multiplex PCR; TCRdb keeps in-frame clones, though not all of them. The profile shows some 200,000 clones, 70% of them singletons. The sequenced sample was PBMCs. The clonotype originates from a man in his forties in good health and CMV-seropositive.

CDR3 sequence reads: CASSLGGNGQGYGYTF. The CDR3 region has the DNA TGTGCCAGCAGCTTAGGAGGAAACGGACAGGGCTATGGCTACACCTTC. This chain links TRBV7-2 with TRBJ1-2; TRBD1 aligns across 8 bases. Germline CDR1 is SGHTA and CDR2 is FQGNSA. After removal of 1 base from V and 4 bases from J, the junction contained 8 bases not matched to a gene. The CDR3 length is 16 residues.